These 2 T cell receptor beta chains came from one sample sequenced in a study of blood T cell repertoires in COVID-19 (dated by TCRdb to 2018 to 2020). Library preparation used the immunoSEQ multiplex PCR assay. In its TCRdb copy, this immuneACCESS table keeps in-frame sequences only and misses some clones. Where compared with another copy, unresolved V genes explain less than half of these, and the others have no known cause. In this sample the table shows 100,000 to 150,000 clones, around 85% of which occur a single time. The ten largest clones add up to 17% of the sample. Sequenced sample: peripheral blood. These receptors all come from a man aged 25-40 years with COVID-19, enrolled during active disease.

The V gene is TRBV6-5, the J gene TRBJ2-5; 8 bases align to TRBD1. CDR3 length: 14 residues. The V and J ends lost 6 bases and 5 bases, in that order; junction bases with no gene match: 8. Germline assignment: CDR1 MNHEY and CDR2 SVGAGI. The CDR3 loop reads CASSRQGSGETQYF. CDR3 DNA: TGTGCCAGCAGCCGACAGGGGTCAGGGGAGACCCAGTACTTC.

This rearrangement joins TRBV11-2 to TRBJ2-1; D not resolved. CDR1 is SGHAT, CDR2 FQNNGV, per germline. The length of the CDR3 is 13 residues. The ends were cut back, 3 bases at V and 6 bases at J, with 9 bases in the middle. The CDR3 DNA reads TGTGCCAGCAGCTTGGGCCAGGTCAATGAGCAGTTCTTC. Protein sequence: CASSLGQVNEQFF.